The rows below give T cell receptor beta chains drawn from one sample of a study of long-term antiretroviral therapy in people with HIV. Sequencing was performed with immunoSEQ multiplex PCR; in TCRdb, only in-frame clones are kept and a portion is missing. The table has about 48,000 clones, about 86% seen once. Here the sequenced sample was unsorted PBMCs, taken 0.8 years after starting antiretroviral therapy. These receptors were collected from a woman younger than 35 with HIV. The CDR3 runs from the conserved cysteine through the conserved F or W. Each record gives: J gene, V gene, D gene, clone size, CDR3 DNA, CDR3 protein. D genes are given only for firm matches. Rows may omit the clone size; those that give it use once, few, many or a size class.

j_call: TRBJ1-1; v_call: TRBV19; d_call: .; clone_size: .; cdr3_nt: TGTGCCAGTACCGGGCGGGCTATTCACATGAACACTGAAGCTTTCTTT; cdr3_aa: CASTGRAIHMNTEAFF
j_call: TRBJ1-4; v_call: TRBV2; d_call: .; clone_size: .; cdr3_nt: TGTGCCAGCACGAAGATACAGCTTAATGAAAAACTGTTTTTT; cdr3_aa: CASTKIQLNEKLFF
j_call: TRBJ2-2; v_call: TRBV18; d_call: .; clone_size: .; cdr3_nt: TGTGCCAGCTCGTCACGAGGGGGGAACACCGGGGAGCTGTTTTTT; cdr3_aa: CASSSRGGNTGELFF
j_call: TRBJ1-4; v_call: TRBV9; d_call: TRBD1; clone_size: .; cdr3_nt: TGTGCCAGCAGCGTAGGACAGGGTGGGATAAATGAAAAACTGTTTTTT; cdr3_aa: CASSVGQGGINEKLFF
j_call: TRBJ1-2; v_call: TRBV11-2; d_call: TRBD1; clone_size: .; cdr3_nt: TGTGCCAGCAGCTTAGAGCAGGGGGGCTATGGCTACACCTTC; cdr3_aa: CASSLEQGGYGYTF
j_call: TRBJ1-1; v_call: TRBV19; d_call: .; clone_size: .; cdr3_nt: TGTGCCAGTAGCGGGGACAACATGAACACTGAAGCTTTCTTT; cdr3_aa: CASSGDNMNTEAFF
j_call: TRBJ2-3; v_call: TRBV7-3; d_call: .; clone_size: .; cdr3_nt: TGTGCCAGCAGCTACTGGGGTGGGGGGTCCCCCACCACAGATACGCAGTATTTT; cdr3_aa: CASSYWGGGSPTTDTQYF
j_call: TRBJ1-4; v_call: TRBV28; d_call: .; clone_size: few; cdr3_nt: TGTGCCAGCAGTCCTGGGCAGCCCTTCGCAACTAATGAAAAACTGTTTTTT; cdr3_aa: CASSPGQPFATNEKLFF
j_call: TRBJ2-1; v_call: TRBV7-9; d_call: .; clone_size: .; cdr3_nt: TGTGCCAGCAGCTTAGGAGACAGTTCCTACAATGAGCAGTTCTTC; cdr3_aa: CASSLGDSSYNEQFF
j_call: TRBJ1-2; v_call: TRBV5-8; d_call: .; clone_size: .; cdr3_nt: TGTGCCAGCAGCTTGGGTCTGGGGAGTATGTATGGCTACACCTTC; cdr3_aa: CASSLGLGSMYGYTF
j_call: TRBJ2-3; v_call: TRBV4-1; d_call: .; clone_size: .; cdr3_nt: TGCGCCAGCAGCCAAGTCGGATTAGCCCGGGGCACAGATACGCAGTATTTT; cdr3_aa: CASSQVGLARGTDTQYF
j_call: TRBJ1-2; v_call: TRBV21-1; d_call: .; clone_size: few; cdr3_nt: TGTGCCAGCAGCCATGAACTTTTAGACAATGAAGGTGGCTACACCTTC; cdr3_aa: CASSHELLDNEGGYTF
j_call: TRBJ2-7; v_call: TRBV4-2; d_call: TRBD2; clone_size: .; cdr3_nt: TGTGCCAGCAGCCAAGTATCACTAGCGGTCTACGAGCAGTACTTC; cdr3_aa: CASSQVSLAVYEQYF
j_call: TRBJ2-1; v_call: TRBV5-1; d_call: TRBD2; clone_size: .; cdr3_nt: TGCGCCAGCAGCCCGGGACTAGCGGGAGGGCGCAGGAATGAGCAGTTCTTC; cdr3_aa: CASSPGLAGGRRNEQFF
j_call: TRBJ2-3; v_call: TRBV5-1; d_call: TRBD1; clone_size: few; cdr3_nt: TGCGCCAGCAGCCCAACGGGACAGGTAGATACGCAGTATTTT; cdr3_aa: CASSPTGQVDTQYF
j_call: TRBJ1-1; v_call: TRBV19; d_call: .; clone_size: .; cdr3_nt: TGTGCCAGCTACTACGGCGGGGGGCGAGGTGGCCACACTGAAGCTTTCTTT; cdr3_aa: CASYYGGGRGGHTEAFF
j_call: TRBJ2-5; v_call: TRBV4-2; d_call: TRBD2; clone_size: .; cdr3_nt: TGTGCCAGCAGCCAAGGGGAGGGCCACCAAGAGACCCAGTACTTC; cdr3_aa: CASSQGEGHQETQYF
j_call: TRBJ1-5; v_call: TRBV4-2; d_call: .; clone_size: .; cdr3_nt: TGTGCCAGCAGCCAAGGCCGCAATCAGCCCCAGCATTTT; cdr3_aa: CASSQGRNQPQHF
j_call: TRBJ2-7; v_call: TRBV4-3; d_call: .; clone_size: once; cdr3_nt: TGCGCCAGCAGCCAAGGGGGCGGGGGCAGATACGAGCAGTACTTC; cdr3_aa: CASSQGGGGRYEQYF
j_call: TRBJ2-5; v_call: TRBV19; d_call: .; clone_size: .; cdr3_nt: TGTGCCAGTAGTATAGTTACGGGGCGGCAAGAGACCCAGTACTTC; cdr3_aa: CASSIVTGRQETQYF
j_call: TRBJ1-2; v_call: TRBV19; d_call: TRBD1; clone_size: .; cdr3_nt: TGTGCCAGTAGTATCCGCGCCGGGACAGACTATGGCTACACCTTC; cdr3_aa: CASSIRAGTDYGYTF
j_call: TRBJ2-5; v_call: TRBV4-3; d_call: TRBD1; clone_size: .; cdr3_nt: TGCGCCAGCAGCCAACTCACCACTAGACAGGGGGAAGAGACCCAGTACTTC; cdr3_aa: CASSQLTTRQGEETQYF
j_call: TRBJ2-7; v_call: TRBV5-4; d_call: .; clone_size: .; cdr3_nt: TGTGCCAGCAGCTCGGGAGTCGAAGAGCAGTACTTC; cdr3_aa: CASSSGVEEQYF
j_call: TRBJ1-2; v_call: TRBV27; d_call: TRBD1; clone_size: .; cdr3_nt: TGTGCCAGCAGTCACAGGGGCGGTGGCTACACCTTC; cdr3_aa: CASSHRGGGYTF
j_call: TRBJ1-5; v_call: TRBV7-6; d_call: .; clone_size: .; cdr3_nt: TGTGCCAGCAGACGAGGACAGACTAGCAATCAGCCCCAGCATTTT; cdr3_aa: CASRRGQTSNQPQHF
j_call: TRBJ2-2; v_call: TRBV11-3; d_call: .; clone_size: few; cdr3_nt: TGTGCCAGCAGTCGCAGGGCCAACACCGGGGAGCTGTTTTTT; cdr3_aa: CASSRRANTGELFF
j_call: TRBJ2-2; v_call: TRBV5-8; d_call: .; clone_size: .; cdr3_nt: TGTGCCAGCAGCTTGGGGACAAGGAACACCGGGGAGCTGTTTTTT; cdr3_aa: CASSLGTRNTGELFF
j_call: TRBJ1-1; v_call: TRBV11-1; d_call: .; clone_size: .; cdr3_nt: TGTGCCAGCAGCTCAAACCCGGGCCCGAACACTGAAGCTTTCTTT; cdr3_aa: CASSSNPGPNTEAFF
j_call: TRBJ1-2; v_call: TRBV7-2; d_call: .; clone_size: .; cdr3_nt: TGTGCCAGCCCGGCTCGGGACATTATTAACTATGGCTACACCTTC; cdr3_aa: CASPARDIINYGYTF
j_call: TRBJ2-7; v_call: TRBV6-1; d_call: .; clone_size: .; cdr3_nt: TGTGCCAGCAGTGATGTGGTGGAGCAGTACTTC; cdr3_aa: CASSDVVEQYF
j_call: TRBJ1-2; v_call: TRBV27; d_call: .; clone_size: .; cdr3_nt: TGTGCCAGCAGTTTAAGGGGCAGGGGCTATGGCTACACCTTC; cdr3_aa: CASSLRGRGYGYTF
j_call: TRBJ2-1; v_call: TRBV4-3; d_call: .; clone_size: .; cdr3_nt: TGCGCCAGCAGCCAAGGGGGGCGGCCTTACAATGAGCAGTTCTTC; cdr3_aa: CASSQGGRPYNEQFF
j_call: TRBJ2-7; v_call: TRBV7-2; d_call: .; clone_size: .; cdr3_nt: TGTGCCAGCAGCTACCCAACCTACGAGCAGTACTTC; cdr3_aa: CASSYPTYEQYF
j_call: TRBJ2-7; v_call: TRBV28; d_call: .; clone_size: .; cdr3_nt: TGTGCCAGCAGTTTATTTGGGCAGGGGATACGCGAGCAGTACTTC; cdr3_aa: CASSLFGQGIREQYF
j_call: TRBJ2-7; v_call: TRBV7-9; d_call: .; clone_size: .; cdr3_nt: TGTGCCAGCAGCCAAGACTACGAGCAGTACTTC; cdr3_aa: CASSQDYEQYF
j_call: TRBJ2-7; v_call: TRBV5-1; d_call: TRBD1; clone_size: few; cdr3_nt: TGCGCCAGCAGCGCGACAGGGATCTACGAGCAGTACTTC; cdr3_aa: CASSATGIYEQYF
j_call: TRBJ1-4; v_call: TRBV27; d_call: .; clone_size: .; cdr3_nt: TGTGCCAGCAGTCCCTGGGGGGGCAGTGAAAAACTGTTTTTT; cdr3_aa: CASSPWGGSEKLFF
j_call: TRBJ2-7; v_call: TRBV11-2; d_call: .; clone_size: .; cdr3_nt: TGTGCCAGCAGCTTAGCGGGCAGGGTGGGCGACGAGCAGTACTTC; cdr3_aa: CASSLAGRVGDEQYF
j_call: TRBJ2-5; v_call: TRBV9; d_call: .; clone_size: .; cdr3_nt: TGTGCCAGCAGCGCCCTGACTAGTCTTGAGACCCAGTACTTC; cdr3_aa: CASSALTSLETQYF
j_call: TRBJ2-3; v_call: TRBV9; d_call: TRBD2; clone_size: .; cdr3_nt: TGTGCCAGCAGCGTAGCTAGCGGGCATACAGATACGCAGTATTTT; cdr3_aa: CASSVASGHTDTQYF
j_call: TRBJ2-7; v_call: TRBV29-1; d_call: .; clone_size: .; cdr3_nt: TGCAGCGTTGAGAGGGTCAATTCCTACGAGCAGTACTTC; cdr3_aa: CSVERVNSYEQYF
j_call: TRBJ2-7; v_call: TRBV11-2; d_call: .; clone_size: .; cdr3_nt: TGTGCCAGTCTAACCAGAGGTCCAGGGAGAGGGGCTTACGAGCAGTACTTC; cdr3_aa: CASLTRGPGRGAYEQYF
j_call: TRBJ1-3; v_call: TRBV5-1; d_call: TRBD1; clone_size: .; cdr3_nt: TGCGCCAGCAGCAAGGACAGGGATGGAAACACCATATATTTT; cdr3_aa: CASSKDRDGNTIYF
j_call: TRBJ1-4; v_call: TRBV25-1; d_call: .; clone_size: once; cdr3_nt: TGTGCCAGCAGTGAACAGGGGAGATATAATGAAAAACTGTTTTTT; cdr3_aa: CASSEQGRYNEKLFF
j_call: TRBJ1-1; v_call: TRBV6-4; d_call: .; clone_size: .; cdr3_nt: TGTGCCAGCGATTGGGAAAGGGTGAAAGGGGGGGATCAGGCTTTCTTT; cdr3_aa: CASDWERVKGGDQAFF
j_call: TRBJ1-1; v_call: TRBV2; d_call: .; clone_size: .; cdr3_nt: TGTGCCAGCAGTGAGTCTCGGGCAAACTGGGGCACTGAAGCTTTCTTT; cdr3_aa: CASSESRANWGTEAFF
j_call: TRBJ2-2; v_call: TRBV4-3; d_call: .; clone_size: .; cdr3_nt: TGCGCCAGCAGCCAAGGTATCCCCGGGGAGTACGCCGGGGAGCTGTTTTTT; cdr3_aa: CASSQGIPGEYAGELFF
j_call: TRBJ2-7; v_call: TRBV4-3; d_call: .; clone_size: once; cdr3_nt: TGCGCCAGCAGCCAAGATTTAGAGCCCGCCAGGGAGCAGTACTTC; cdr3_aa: CASSQDLEPAREQYF
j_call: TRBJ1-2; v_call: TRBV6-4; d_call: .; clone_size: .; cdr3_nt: TGTGCCAGCAGTGAAACCGGGACGGTACGACGTCACTACACCTTC; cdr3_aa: CASSETGTVRRHYTF
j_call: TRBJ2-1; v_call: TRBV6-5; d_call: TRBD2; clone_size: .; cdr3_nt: TGTGCCACCCGGAAGACTAGCGGGAGGGGTTTGCAGTTCTTC; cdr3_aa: CATRKTSGRGLQFF
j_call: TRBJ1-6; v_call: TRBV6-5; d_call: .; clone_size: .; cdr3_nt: TGTGCCAGCAGCCACAGGGTTGGTAATTCACCCCTCCACTTT; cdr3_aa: CASSHRVGNSPLHF
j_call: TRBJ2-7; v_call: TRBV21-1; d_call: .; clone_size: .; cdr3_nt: TGTGCCAGCAGCAAAGAAATAGTATATAGCTACGAGCAGTACTTC; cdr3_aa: CASSKEIVYSYEQYF
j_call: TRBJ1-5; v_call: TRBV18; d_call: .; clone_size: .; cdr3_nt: TGTGCCAGCTCACCGGCAGGGACTAGCAATCAGCCCCAGCATTTT; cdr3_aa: CASSPAGTSNQPQHF
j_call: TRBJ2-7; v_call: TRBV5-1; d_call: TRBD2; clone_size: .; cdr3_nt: TGCGCCAGCAGCTTGTTCGGGACTATCACCTACGAGCAGTACTTC; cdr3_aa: CASSLFGTITYEQYF